Only a few counts were recorded for the clone carrying this TCR beta chain. The antigen is not known. This sample stems from a study of T-cell reconstitution after alpha-beta-depleted transplantation in children. Germline CDR1 and CDR2: SGDLS and YYNGEE. V gave up 3 bases and J gave up 2 bases; unmatched junction bases: 5. The CDR3 has 14 amino acids. The library targeted TCRbeta and was prepared with unique molecular identifiers. TCRdb re-analysed the PCR reads in MiXCR, keeping a single row per CDR3 protein. This table holds about 470,000 distinct CDR3 sequences, over 40% found once. Regarding the study as a whole: The origin of alpha-beta T cells about two months after transplant was reportedly several hundred expanded graft clones.

This receptor was identified in a girl aged 2 to 10 with aplastic anemia, due to receive a stem cell transplant. The gene calls are TRBV9 and TRBJ2-7, with 7 bases lining up with TRBD2. The specimen was PBMCs, collected before TCRalphabeta/CD19-depleted stem cell transplant. The CDR3 DNA follows: TGTGCCAGCAGCGCATTAGCGGGTCCCTACGAGCAGTACTTC. Its translation is CASSALAGPYEQYF.